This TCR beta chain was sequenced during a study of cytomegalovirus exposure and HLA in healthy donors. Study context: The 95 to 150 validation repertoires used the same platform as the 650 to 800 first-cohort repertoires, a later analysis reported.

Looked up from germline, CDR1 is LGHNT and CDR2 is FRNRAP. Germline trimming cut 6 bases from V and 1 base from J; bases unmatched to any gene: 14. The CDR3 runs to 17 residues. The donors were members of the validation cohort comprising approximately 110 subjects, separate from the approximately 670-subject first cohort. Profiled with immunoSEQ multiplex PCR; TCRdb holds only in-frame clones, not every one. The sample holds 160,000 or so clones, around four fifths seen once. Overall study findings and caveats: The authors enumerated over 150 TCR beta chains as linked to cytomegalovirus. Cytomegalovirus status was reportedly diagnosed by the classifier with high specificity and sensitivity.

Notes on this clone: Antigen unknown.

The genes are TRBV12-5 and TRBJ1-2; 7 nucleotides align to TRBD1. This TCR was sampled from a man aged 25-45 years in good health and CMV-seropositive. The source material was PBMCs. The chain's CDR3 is CASGRDRRLAVNYGYTF. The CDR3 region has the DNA TGTGCTAGTGGCAGGGACAGACGATTAGCAGTTAACTATGGCTACACCTTC.